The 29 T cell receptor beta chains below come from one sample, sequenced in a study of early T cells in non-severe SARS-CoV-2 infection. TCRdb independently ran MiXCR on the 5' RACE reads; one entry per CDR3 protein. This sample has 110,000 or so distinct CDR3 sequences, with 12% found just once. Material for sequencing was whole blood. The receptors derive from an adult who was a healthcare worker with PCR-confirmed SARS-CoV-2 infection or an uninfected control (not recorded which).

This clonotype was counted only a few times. CDR3: CASSAGTSGGAVPPNEQFF. In DNA form, the CDR3 reads TGTGCCAGCAGCGCCGGGACTAGCGGGGGGGCCGTCCCGCCCAATGAGCAGTTCTTC. The chain links TRBV6-6 to TRBJ2-1, with 16 positions matching TRBD2. The CDR3 runs 19 residues. V was clipped by 6 bases and J by 6 bases; unmatched bases: 14. The germline V gene encodes CDR1 MNHNY and CDR2 SVGAGI (reference sequence).

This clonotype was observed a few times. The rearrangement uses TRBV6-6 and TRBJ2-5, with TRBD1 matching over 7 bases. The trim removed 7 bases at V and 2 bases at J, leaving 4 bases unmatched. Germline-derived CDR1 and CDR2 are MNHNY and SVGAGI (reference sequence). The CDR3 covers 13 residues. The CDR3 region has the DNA TGTGCCAGCATTGGGACAGATCAAGAGACCCAGTACTTC. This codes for CASIGTDQETQYF.

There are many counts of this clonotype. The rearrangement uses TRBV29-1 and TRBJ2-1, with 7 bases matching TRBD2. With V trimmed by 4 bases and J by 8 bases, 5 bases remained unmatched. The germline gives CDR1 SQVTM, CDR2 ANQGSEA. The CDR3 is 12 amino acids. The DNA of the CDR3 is TGCAGCGTTGTTCCGGGGGGTCATGAGCAGTTCTTC. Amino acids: CSVVPGGHEQFF.

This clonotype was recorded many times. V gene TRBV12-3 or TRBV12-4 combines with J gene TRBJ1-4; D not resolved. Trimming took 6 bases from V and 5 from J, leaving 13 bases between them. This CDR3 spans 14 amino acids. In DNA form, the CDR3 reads TGTGCCAGCAGCCCAAAGAGCTCCAATGAAAAACTGTTTTTT. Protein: CASSPKSSNEKLFF.

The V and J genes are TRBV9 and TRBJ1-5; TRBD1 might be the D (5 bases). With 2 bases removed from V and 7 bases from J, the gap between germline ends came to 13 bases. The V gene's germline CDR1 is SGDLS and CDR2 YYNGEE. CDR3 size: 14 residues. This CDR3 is CASSVGGDVQPQHF. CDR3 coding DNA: TGTGCCAGCAGCGTCGGGGGGGACGTCCAGCCCCAGCATTTT.

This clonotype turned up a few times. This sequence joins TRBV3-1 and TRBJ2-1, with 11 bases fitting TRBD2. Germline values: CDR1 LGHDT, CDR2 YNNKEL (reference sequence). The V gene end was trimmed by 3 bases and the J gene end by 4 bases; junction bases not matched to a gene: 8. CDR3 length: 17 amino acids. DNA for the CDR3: TGTGCCAGCAGCCAGACGATGACTAGCGGGATTTACAATGAGCAGTTCTTC. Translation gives CASSQTMTSGIYNEQFF.

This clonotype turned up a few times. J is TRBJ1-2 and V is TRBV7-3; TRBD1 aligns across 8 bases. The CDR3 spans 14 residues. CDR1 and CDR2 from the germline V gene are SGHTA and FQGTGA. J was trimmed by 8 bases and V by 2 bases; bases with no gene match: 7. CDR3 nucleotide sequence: TGTGCCAGCAGCTTACAAACAGGGGGTTCGGGCTACACCTTC. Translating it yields CASSLQTGGSGYTF.

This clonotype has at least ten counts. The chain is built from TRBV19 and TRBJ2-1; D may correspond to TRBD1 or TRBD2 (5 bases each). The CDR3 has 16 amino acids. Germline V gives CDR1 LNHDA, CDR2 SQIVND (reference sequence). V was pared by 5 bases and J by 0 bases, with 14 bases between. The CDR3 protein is CASSAPSGSSYNEQFF. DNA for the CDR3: TGTGCCAGTAGTGCGCCCTCAGGGAGCTCCTACAATGAGCAGTTCTTC.

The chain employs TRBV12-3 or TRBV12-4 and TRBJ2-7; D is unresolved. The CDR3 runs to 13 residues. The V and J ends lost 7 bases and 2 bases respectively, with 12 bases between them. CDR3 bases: TGTGCCAGCAACCCGAGCCAAACCTACGAGCAGTACTTC. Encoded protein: CASNPSQTYEQYF.

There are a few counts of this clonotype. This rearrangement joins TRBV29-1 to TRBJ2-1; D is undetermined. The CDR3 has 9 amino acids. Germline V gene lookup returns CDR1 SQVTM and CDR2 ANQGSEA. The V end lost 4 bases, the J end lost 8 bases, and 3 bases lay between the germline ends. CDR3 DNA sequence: TGCAGCGTTGGTGATGAGCAGTTCTTC. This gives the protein CSVGDEQFF.

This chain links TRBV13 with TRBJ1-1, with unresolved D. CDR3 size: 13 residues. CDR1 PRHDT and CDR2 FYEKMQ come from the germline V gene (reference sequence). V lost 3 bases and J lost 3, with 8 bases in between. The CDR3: CASSFTADTEAFF. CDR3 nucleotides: TGTGCCAGCAGCTTTACTGCGGACACTGAAGCTTTCTTT.

The CDR3 reads CASSLEGGPGANVLTF. Written as DNA, the CDR3 is TGCGCCAGCAGCTTGGAAGGGGGGCCTGGGGCCAACGTCCTGACTTTC. The chain combines TRBV5-1 with TRBJ2-6; tentatively, D is TRBD1 or TRBD2 (6 bases each). The germline gives CDR1 SGHRS, CDR2 YFSETQ. V was shortened by 0 bases and J by 2 bases, with 9 bases between the two germline ends. The CDR3 contains 16 residues.

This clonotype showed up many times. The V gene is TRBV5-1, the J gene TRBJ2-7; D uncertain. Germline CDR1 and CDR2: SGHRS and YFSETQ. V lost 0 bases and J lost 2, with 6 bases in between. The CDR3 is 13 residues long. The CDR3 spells CASSLDPTYEQYF. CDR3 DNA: TGCGCCAGCAGCTTGGACCCAACCTACGAGCAGTACTTC.

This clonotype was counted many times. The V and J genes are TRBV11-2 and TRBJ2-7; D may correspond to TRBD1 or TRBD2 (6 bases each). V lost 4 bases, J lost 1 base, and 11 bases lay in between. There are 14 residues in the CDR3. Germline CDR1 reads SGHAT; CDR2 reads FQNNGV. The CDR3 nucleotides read TGTGCCAGCAGCTGGGGGGCTGGTTCCTACGAGCAGTACTTC. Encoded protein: CASSWGAGSYEQYF.

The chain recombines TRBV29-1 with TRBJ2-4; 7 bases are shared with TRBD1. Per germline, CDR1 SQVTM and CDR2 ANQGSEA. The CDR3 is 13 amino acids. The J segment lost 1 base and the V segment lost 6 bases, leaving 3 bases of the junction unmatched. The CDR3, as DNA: TGCAGCGTGGAACAGGGGGCCAAAAACATTCAGTACTTC. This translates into CSVEQGAKNIQYF.

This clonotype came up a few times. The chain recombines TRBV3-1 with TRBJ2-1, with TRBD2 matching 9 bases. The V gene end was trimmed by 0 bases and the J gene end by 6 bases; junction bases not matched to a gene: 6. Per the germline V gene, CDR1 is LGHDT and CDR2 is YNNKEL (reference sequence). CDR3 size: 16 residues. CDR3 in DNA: TGTGCCAGCAGCCAAGAATTACGGCGGGGGGGCAATGAGCAGTTCTTC. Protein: CASSQELRRGGNEQFF.

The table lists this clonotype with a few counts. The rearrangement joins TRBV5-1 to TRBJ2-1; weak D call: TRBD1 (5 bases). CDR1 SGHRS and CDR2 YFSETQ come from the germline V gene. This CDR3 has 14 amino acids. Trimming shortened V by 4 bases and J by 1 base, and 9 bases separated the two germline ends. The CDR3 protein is CASSEAGSYNEQFF. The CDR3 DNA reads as TGCGCCAGCAGCGAGGCAGGGTCCTACAATGAGCAGTTCTTC.

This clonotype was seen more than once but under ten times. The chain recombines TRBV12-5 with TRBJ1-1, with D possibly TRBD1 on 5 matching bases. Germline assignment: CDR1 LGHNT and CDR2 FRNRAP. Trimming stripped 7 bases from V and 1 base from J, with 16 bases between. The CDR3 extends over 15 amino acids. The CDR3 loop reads CASDSPGTGNTEAFF. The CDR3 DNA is TGTGCTAGTGATTCGCCCGGGACGGGGAACACTGAAGCTTTCTTT. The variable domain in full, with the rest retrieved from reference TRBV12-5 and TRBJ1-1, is DARVTQTPRHKVTEMGQEVTMRCQPILGHNTVFWYRQTMMQGLELLAYFRNRAPLDDSGMPKDRFSAEMPDATLATLKIQPSEPRDSAVYFCASDSPGTGNTEAFFGQGTRLTVV.

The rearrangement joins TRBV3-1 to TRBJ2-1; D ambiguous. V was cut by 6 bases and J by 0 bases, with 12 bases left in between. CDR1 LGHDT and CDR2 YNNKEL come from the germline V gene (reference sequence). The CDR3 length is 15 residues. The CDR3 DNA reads TGTGCCAGCAGGCCCGACCGCAGCTCCTACAATGAGCAGTTCTTC. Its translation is CASRPDRSSYNEQFF.

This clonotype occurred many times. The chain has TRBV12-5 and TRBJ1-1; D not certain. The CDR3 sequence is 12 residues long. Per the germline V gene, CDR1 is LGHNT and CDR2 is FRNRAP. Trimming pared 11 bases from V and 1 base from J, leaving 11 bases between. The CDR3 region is CASRPTNTEAFF. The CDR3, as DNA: TGTGCTTCAAGGCCCACGAACACTGAAGCTTTCTTT. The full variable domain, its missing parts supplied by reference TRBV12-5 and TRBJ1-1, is DARVTQTPRHKVTEMGQEVTMRCQPILGHNTVFWYRQTMMQGLELLAYFRNRAPLDDSGMPKDRFSAEMPDATLATLKIQPSEPRDSAVYFCASRPTNTEAFFGQGTRLTVV.

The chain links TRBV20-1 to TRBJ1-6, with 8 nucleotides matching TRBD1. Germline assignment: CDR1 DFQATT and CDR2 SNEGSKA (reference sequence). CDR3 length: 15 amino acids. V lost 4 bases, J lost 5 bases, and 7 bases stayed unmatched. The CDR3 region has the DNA TGCAGTGCTAACATTGGGGACAGGAATAATTCACCCCTCCACTTT. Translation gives CSANIGDRNNSPLHF.

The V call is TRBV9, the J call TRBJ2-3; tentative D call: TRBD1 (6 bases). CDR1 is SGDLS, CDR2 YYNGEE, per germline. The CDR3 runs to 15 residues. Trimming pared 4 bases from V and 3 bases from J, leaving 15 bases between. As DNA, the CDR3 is TGTGCCAGCAGCCCACACAGGGTCGGGACAGATACGCAGTATTTT. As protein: CASSPHRVGTDTQYF.

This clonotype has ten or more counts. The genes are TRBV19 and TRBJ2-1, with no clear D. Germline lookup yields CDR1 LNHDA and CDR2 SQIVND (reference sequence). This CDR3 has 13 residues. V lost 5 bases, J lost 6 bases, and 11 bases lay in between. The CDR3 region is CASSARKSNEQFF. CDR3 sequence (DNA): TGTGCCAGTAGTGCCCGCAAATCCAATGAGCAGTTCTTC.

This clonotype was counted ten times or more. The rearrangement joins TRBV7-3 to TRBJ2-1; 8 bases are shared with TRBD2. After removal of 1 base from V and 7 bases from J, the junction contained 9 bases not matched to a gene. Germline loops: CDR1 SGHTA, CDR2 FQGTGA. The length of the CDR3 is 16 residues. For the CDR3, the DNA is TGTGCCAGCAGCTTAAGTTTTAGCGGGACGGGGAATGAGCAGTTCTTC. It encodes CASSLSFSGTGNEQFF. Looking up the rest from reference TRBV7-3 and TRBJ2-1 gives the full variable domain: GAGVSQTPSNKVTEKGKYVELRCDPISGHTALYWYRQSLGQGPEFLIYFQGTGAADDSGLPNDRFFAVRPEGSVSTLKIQRTERGDSAVYLCASSLSFSGTGNEQFFGPGTRLTVL.

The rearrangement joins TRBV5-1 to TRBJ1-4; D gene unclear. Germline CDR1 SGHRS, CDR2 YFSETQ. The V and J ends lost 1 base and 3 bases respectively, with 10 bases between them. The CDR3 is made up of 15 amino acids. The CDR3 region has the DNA TGCGCCAGCAGCTTGTCCGGTAAAGCTAATGAAAAACTGTTTTTT. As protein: CASSLSGKANEKLFF.

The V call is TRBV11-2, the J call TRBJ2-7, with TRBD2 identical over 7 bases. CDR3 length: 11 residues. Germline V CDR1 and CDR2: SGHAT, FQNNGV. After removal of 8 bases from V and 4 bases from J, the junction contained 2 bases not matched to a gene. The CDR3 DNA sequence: TGTGCCAGCGGCGGGAGATACGAGCAGTACTTC. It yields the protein CASGGRYEQYF.

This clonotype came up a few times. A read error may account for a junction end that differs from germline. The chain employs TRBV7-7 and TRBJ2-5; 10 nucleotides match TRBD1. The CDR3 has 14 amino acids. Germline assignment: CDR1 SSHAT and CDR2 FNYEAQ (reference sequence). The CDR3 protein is CASSLMGQGKTQYF. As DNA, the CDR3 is TGTGCTAGCAGCTTAATGGGACAGGGGAAAACCCAGTACTTC. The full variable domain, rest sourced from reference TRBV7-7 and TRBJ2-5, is GAGVSQSPRYKVTKRGQDVTLRCDPISSHATLYWYQQALGQGPEFLTYFNYEAQPDKSGLPSDRFSAERPEGSISTLTIQRTEQRDSAMYRCASSLMGQGKTQYFGPGTRLLVL.

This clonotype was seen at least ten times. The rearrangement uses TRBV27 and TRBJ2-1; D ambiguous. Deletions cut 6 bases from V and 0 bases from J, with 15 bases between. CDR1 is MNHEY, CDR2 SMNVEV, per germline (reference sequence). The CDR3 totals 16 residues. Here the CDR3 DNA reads TGTGCCAGCAGCCGAAGCTCCCTAAGCTCCTACAATGAGCAGTTCTTC. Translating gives CASSRSSLSSYNEQFF.

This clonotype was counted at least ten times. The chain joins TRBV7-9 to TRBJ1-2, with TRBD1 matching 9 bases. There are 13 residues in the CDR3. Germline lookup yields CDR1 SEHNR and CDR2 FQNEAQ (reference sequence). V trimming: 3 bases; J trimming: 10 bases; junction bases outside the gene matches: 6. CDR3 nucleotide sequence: TGTGCCAGCAGCTTGCCCACAGGGGGCGACTACACCTTC. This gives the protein CASSLPTGGDYTF.